This is a list of T cell receptor beta chains from one sample in a study of T cell responses to AZD1222 COVID-19 vaccine. The method was immunoSEQ multiplex PCR; TCRdb's version includes in-frame clones alone and lacks a portion of them. The sample lists some 97,000 clones, just under 90% occurring once. The material sequenced was peripheral blood, taken on day 0 of AZD1222 vaccination. All receptors derive from an adult in good health. Both conserved end residues are part of each CDR3. Each record gives: CDR3 DNA, CDR3 protein, D gene, V gene, clone size, J gene. A D gene is named only where the DNA matches it firmly. Only some rows state a clone size, as once, few, many or a class for expanded clones.

CDR3nt: TGTGCCTCCGGAGGCAGGAATAGCGGCTACACCTTC; CDR3aa: CASGGRNSGYTF; d_gene: .; v_gene: TRBV30; abundance: once; j_gene: TRBJ1-2
CDR3nt: TGTGCCAGCAGCTTGGAGGGCTTGGGCTACGAGCAGTACTTC; CDR3aa: CASSLEGLGYEQYF; d_gene: .; v_gene: TRBV5-4; abundance: .; j_gene: TRBJ2-7
CDR3nt: TGCGCCAGCAGCTTGCCGGCAGCGGGGTGGGGCTACAATGAGCAGTTCTTC; CDR3aa: CASSLPAAGWGYNEQFF; d_gene: TRBD2; v_gene: TRBV5-1; abundance: .; j_gene: TRBJ2-1
CDR3nt: TGTGCCAGCAGCCAAGTGGGGACAGGGGTTAATTCACCCCTCCACTTT; CDR3aa: CASSQVGTGVNSPLHF; d_gene: TRBD1; v_gene: TRBV3-1/TRBV3-2; abundance: .; j_gene: TRBJ1-6
CDR3nt: TGTGCCAGCAGCTTATGGCAGGGCAAAGCTAATGAAAAACTGTTTTTT; CDR3aa: CASSLWQGKANEKLFF; d_gene: .; v_gene: TRBV11-2; abundance: .; j_gene: TRBJ1-4
CDR3nt: TGTGCCATCAGTGGGGACAGCCAAGAGACCCAGTACTTC; CDR3aa: CAISGDSQETQYF; d_gene: TRBD1; v_gene: TRBV10-3; abundance: .; j_gene: TRBJ2-5
CDR3nt: TGTGCCAGCAGCCGGGGCCGGGTCGAGCAGTACTTC; CDR3aa: CASSRGRVEQYF; d_gene: .; v_gene: TRBV6-5; abundance: .; j_gene: TRBJ2-7
CDR3nt: TGCGCCAGCAGCCAAGATGTCCCTCGGCTAGCGGGGGGAGCAGATACGCAGTATTTT; CDR3aa: CASSQDVPRLAGGADTQYF; d_gene: TRBD2; v_gene: TRBV4-3; abundance: .; j_gene: TRBJ2-3
CDR3nt: TGTGCCAGCACGGCAGGGATGGAGAAACAGCCCCAGCATTTT; CDR3aa: CASTAGMEKQPQHF; d_gene: .; v_gene: TRBV6-5; abundance: medium-sized; j_gene: TRBJ1-5
CDR3nt: TGTGCCAGCAGCATGAACACTGAAGCTTTCTTT; CDR3aa: CASSMNTEAFF; d_gene: .; v_gene: TRBV6-2/TRBV6-3; abundance: .; j_gene: TRBJ1-1
CDR3nt: TGTGCCAGTAACTCCGTGGAGGTTAGCAATCAGCCCCAGCATTTT; CDR3aa: CASNSVEVSNQPQHF; d_gene: .; v_gene: TRBV28; abundance: .; j_gene: TRBJ1-5
CDR3nt: TGCGCCAGCCGCCTGGCAGGGGTGGCGTCTGAACCTTTCTTT; CDR3aa: CASRLAGVASEPFF; d_gene: .; v_gene: TRBV5-1; abundance: .; j_gene: TRBJ1-1
CDR3nt: TGTGCCAGCAGGGACAGTACCTCCTACAATGAGCAGTTCTTC; CDR3aa: CASRDSTSYNEQFF; d_gene: .; v_gene: TRBV7-2; abundance: .; j_gene: TRBJ2-1
CDR3nt: TGTGCCAGTAGTATTGGGCAAAGAAGGCCCACAGATACGCAGTATTTT; CDR3aa: CASSIGQRRPTDTQYF; d_gene: .; v_gene: TRBV19; abundance: once; j_gene: TRBJ2-3
CDR3nt: TGTGCCAGCAGTTTAGGGGGTTCCGCCTACGAGCAGTACTTC; CDR3aa: CASSLGGSAYEQYF; d_gene: .; v_gene: TRBV28; abundance: .; j_gene: TRBJ2-7
CDR3nt: TGTGCCAGCAGCCAAAACCACGGTGAGGCTTTCTTT; CDR3aa: CASSQNHGEAFF; d_gene: .; v_gene: TRBV9; abundance: .; j_gene: TRBJ1-1
CDR3nt: TGTGCCAGCAGCTCATTAAACACCGGGGAGCTGTTTTTT; CDR3aa: CASSSLNTGELFF; d_gene: .; v_gene: TRBV7-2; abundance: .; j_gene: TRBJ2-2
CDR3nt: TGTGCCTGGAGCCCCGGGACAGTTAATCAGCCCCAGCATTTT; CDR3aa: CAWSPGTVNQPQHF; d_gene: TRBD1; v_gene: TRBV30; abundance: .; j_gene: TRBJ1-5
CDR3nt: TGTGCCATCGGGACAGGGAATGAAAAACTGTTTTTT; CDR3aa: CAIGTGNEKLFF; d_gene: TRBD1; v_gene: TRBV10-3; abundance: .; j_gene: TRBJ1-4
CDR3nt: TGTGCCAGTAGTAAAACAGGGGGCAAGAACACTGAAGCTTTCTTT; CDR3aa: CASSKTGGKNTEAFF; d_gene: TRBD1; v_gene: TRBV19; abundance: once; j_gene: TRBJ1-1
CDR3nt: TGTGCCAGCAGCCAAGATGGGGGCGCCTATGGCTACACCTTC; CDR3aa: CASSQDGGAYGYTF; d_gene: .; v_gene: TRBV4-2; abundance: .; j_gene: TRBJ1-2
CDR3nt: TGTGCCAGCAGCCAAACACAGGGGGCAGGTTATGGCTACACCTTC; CDR3aa: CASSQTQGAGYGYTF; d_gene: TRBD1; v_gene: TRBV3-1/TRBV3-2; abundance: .; j_gene: TRBJ1-2
CDR3nt: TGTGCCAGCAGTGAACCCGGACAGGGGGCAAAAGGTGGCTACACCTTC; CDR3aa: CASSEPGQGAKGGYTF; d_gene: TRBD1; v_gene: TRBV2; abundance: .; j_gene: TRBJ1-2
CDR3nt: TGTGCCAGTAGCTTTTCAGGGGGGAACACTGAAGCTTTCTTT; CDR3aa: CASSFSGGNTEAFF; d_gene: TRBD1; v_gene: TRBV19; abundance: .; j_gene: TRBJ1-1
CDR3nt: TGCGCCAGCAGCTTGGGGGGCGAGGGCAATCAGCCCCAGCATTTT; CDR3aa: CASSLGGEGNQPQHF; d_gene: .; v_gene: TRBV5-1; abundance: .; j_gene: TRBJ1-5
CDR3nt: TGTGCCAGTAGTATAGGACATTCACCCCTCCACTTT; CDR3aa: CASSIGHSPLHF; d_gene: .; v_gene: TRBV19; abundance: .; j_gene: TRBJ1-6
CDR3nt: TGTGCCAGCAGCTTAACCCCCGACGGATCAAACTATGGCTACACCTTC; CDR3aa: CASSLTPDGSNYGYTF; d_gene: .; v_gene: TRBV7-9; abundance: .; j_gene: TRBJ1-2
CDR3nt: TGCGCCAGCAGCCTCAATCTGGCAGGACGCATTAACACTGAAGCTTTCTTT; CDR3aa: CASSLNLAGRINTEAFF; d_gene: .; v_gene: TRBV5-1; abundance: once; j_gene: TRBJ1-1
CDR3nt: TGTGCCAGCAGCTCCGGGACAGTCAAAGAAAAACTGTTTTTT; CDR3aa: CASSSGTVKEKLFF; d_gene: TRBD1; v_gene: TRBV7-6; abundance: .; j_gene: TRBJ1-4
CDR3nt: TGTGCCAGCAGCCTAGGGGTTCTTGGCACAGATACGCAGTATTTT; CDR3aa: CASSLGVLGTDTQYF; d_gene: .; v_gene: TRBV7-3; abundance: .; j_gene: TRBJ2-3
CDR3nt: TGCGCCAGCTCTGTGGTAGGGGGTGGGCAGTACTTC; CDR3aa: CASSVVGGGQYF; d_gene: .; v_gene: TRBV5-1; abundance: .; j_gene: TRBJ2-7
CDR3nt: TGTGCCAGCAGCTTCAGGGGAGACTTTGGAAACACCATATATTTT; CDR3aa: CASSFRGDFGNTIYF; d_gene: .; v_gene: TRBV9; abundance: .; j_gene: TRBJ1-3
CDR3nt: TGTGCCAGCAGCTTAGTAGGGGAAGGTGGCTACACCTTC; CDR3aa: CASSLVGEGGYTF; d_gene: .; v_gene: TRBV5-6; abundance: once; j_gene: TRBJ1-2
CDR3nt: TGTGCCTGGAACGGGGGGTATGGCTATGGCTACACCTTC; CDR3aa: CAWNGGYGYGYTF; d_gene: .; v_gene: TRBV30; abundance: .; j_gene: TRBJ1-2
CDR3nt: TGTGCCAGCAGCTTAGGGACAGGTGTGTCTGAAGCTTTCTTT; CDR3aa: CASSLGTGVSEAFF; d_gene: TRBD1; v_gene: TRBV7-3; abundance: .; j_gene: TRBJ1-1
CDR3nt: TGTGCCAGTAGCGAACGCTATGGAGCGGGTCAAGAGACCCAGTACTTC; CDR3aa: CASSERYGAGQETQYF; d_gene: .; v_gene: TRBV19; abundance: .; j_gene: TRBJ2-5
CDR3nt: TGTGCCAGCAGCTTAAGGAGCTCTGGGGCCAACGTCCTGACTTTC; CDR3aa: CASSLRSSGANVLTF; d_gene: .; v_gene: TRBV7-9; abundance: once; j_gene: TRBJ2-6
CDR3nt: TGTGCCAGCAGCTTTGGGAACAGGGAGCACACCATATATTTT; CDR3aa: CASSFGNREHTIYF; d_gene: .; v_gene: TRBV5-4; abundance: .; j_gene: TRBJ1-3
CDR3nt: TGTGCCAGCAGCGAACAGGTCTCGAACACCGGGGAGCTGTTTTTT; CDR3aa: CASSEQVSNTGELFF; d_gene: .; v_gene: TRBV28; abundance: .; j_gene: TRBJ2-2
CDR3nt: TGTGCCAGTGGGACAGGGGGGGACTATGGCTACACCTTC; CDR3aa: CASGTGGDYGYTF; d_gene: TRBD1; v_gene: TRBV19; abundance: .; j_gene: TRBJ1-2
CDR3nt: TGTGCCACCGGAGGCCGAACCTACAATGAGCAGTTCTTC; CDR3aa: CATGGRTYNEQFF; d_gene: .; v_gene: TRBV24-1; abundance: once; j_gene: TRBJ2-1
CDR3nt: TGCGCCAGCAGCCACACCCCGGGACTAGCCGCGGGGGAGCTGTTTTTT; CDR3aa: CASSHTPGLAAGELFF; d_gene: TRBD2; v_gene: TRBV4-1; abundance: .; j_gene: TRBJ2-2
CDR3nt: TGCAGTGCTAGTCACAGGGGGAAGTGGAACACTGAAGCTTTCTTT; CDR3aa: CSASHRGKWNTEAFF; d_gene: TRBD1; v_gene: TRBV20-1; abundance: .; j_gene: TRBJ1-1
CDR3nt: TGTGCCAGCAGCCAACGCGCTAGCCAGGGGGGACGACGGGGCTACACCTTC; CDR3aa: CASSQRASQGGRRGYTF; d_gene: TRBD1; v_gene: TRBV7-8; abundance: .; j_gene: TRBJ1-2
CDR3nt: TGTGCCAGCAGCAATAGTTTTACAGGGATGGACACTGAAGCTTTCTTT; CDR3aa: CASSNSFTGMDTEAFF; d_gene: .; v_gene: TRBV21-1; abundance: .; j_gene: TRBJ1-1
CDR3nt: TGTGCCAGCAAAAAGGGACAGGAGGTCCATCAGCCCCAGCATTTT; CDR3aa: CASKKGQEVHQPQHF; d_gene: TRBD1; v_gene: TRBV6-5; abundance: .; j_gene: TRBJ1-5